A selection of T cell receptor beta chains follows, all from one sample in a study of blood T cell repertoires in COVID-19. The data were produced by immunoSEQ multiplex PCR, yet TCRdb's version contains in-frame clones alone and is incomplete. Here the sample spans approximately 150,000 clones, 85% being singletons. Source material: peripheral blood. The receptors stem from a man aged 35-49 years with acute or convalescent COVID-19. Both conserved end residues are part of each CDR3. The D gene is left open where the match is weak. Expanded clones get a size class; other rows say once, few or many, or leave the size out.

D: .; J: TRBJ2-7; length: 14; size: .; V: TRBV6-5; CDR3: CASRAREGQFEQYF; DNA: TGTGCCAGCAGAGCTAGAGAAGGACAGTTTGAGCAGTACTTC
D: .; J: TRBJ1-4; length: 16; size: few; V: TRBV5-1; CDR3: CASSFGKGATNEKLFF; DNA: TGCGCCAGCAGCTTCGGGAAGGGCGCAACTAATGAAAAACTGTTTTTT
D: .; J: TRBJ2-7; length: 13; size: .; V: TRBV6-2/TRBV6-3; CDR3: CASSYRDNYEQYF; DNA: TGTGCCAGCAGTTACCGGGACAACTACGAGCAGTACTTC
D: TRBD1; J: TRBJ1-6; length: 15; size: .; V: TRBV28; CDR3: CASSFEDRFNSPLHF; DNA: TGTGCCAGCAGTTTTGAGGACAGGTTTAATTCACCCCTCCACTTT
D: .; J: TRBJ1-2; length: 16; size: .; V: TRBV7-2; CDR3: CASSLGAALPNYGYTF; DNA: TGTGCCAGCAGCTTAGGGGCTGCCCTTCCCAACTATGGCTACACCTTC
D: TRBD1; J: TRBJ2-7; length: 12; size: .; V: TRBV3-1/TRBV3-2; CDR3: CASSDRGYEQYF; DNA: TGTGCCAGCAGTGACAGGGGTTACGAGCAGTACTTC
D: .; J: TRBJ1-5; length: 16; size: .; V: TRBV5-5; CDR3: CASSLTGLGSNQPQHF; DNA: TGTGCCAGCAGCTTAACAGGGTTGGGTAGCAATCAGCCCCAGCATTTT
D: TRBD1; J: TRBJ2-1; length: 15; size: .; V: TRBV5-1; CDR3: CASSLDRAPYNEQFF; DNA: TGCGCCAGCAGCCTGGACAGGGCGCCCTACAATGAGCAGTTCTTC
D: .; J: TRBJ1-2; length: 14; size: .; V: TRBV28; CDR3: CASSLVTAHYGYTF; DNA: TGTGCCAGCAGTTTAGTAACAGCCCATTATGGCTACACCTTC
D: TRBD2; J: TRBJ2-1; length: 15; size: .; V: TRBV2; CDR3: CASSPGTSGYNEQFF; DNA: TGTGCCAGCAGCCCCGGGACTAGCGGTTACAATGAGCAGTTCTTC
D: TRBD1; J: TRBJ2-4; length: 15; size: once; V: TRBV4-1; CDR3: CASSLGTAPKNIQYF; DNA: TGCGCCAGCAGCCTTGGGACAGCTCCCAAAAACATTCAGTACTTC
D: .; J: TRBJ2-3; length: 14; size: .; V: TRBV27; CDR3: CASSYLLSGDTQYF; DNA: TGTGCCAGCAGTTACCTCCTCTCGGGAGATACGCAGTATTTT
D: .; J: TRBJ1-2; length: 13; size: .; V: TRBV6-2/TRBV6-3; CDR3: CASSRPGNHGYTF; DNA: TGTGCCAGCAGTCGTCCAGGGAACCATGGCTACACCTTC
D: .; J: TRBJ2-7; length: 15; size: .; V: TRBV25-1; CDR3: CASSDAVSGVFQQYF; DNA: TGTGCCAGCAGTGATGCGGTGTCGGGAGTTTTCCAGCAGTACTTC
D: .; J: TRBJ2-1; length: 15; size: .; V: TRBV2; CDR3: CASRRGGRGYNEQFF; DNA: TGTGCCAGCAGAAGGGGGGGGCGAGGATACAATGAGCAGTTCTTC
D: .; J: TRBJ2-5; length: 13; size: .; V: TRBV10-3; CDR3: CAIRRAVDETQYF; DNA: TGTGCCATCAGGCGGGCGGTGGACGAGACCCAGTACTTC
D: TRBD2; J: TRBJ2-1; length: 13; size: once; V: TRBV7-2; CDR3: CADTSGGHNEQFF; DNA: TGTGCCGACACTAGCGGGGGACACAATGAGCAGTTCTTC
D: .; J: TRBJ1-6; length: 14; size: .; V: TRBV5-5; CDR3: CATPPGLMNSPLHF; DNA: TGTGCCACCCCCCCCGGACTCATGAATTCACCCCTCCACTTT
D: TRBD1; J: TRBJ1-5; length: 14; size: .; V: TRBV30; CDR3: CAWSPGGSNQPQHF; DNA: TGTGCCTGGAGTCCAGGGGGGAGCAATCAGCCCCAGCATTTT
D: .; J: TRBJ2-2; length: 13; size: once; V: TRBV5-1; CDR3: CASRAPGTGELFF; DNA: TGCGCCAGCAGAGCACCGGGAACCGGGGAGCTGTTTTTT
D: .; J: TRBJ1-5; length: 14; size: .; V: TRBV15; CDR3: CATSRGASNQPQHF; DNA: TGTGCCACCAGCAGAGGTGCGAGCAATCAGCCCCAGCATTTT
D: TRBD2; J: TRBJ2-5; length: 16; size: .; V: TRBV5-4; CDR3: CASSWGGLAGPETQYF; DNA: TGTGCCAGCAGCTGGGGAGGACTAGCGGGGCCGGAGACCCAGTACTTC
D: .; J: TRBJ2-3; length: 16; size: .; V: TRBV28; CDR3: CASRTTGSDARDTQYF; DNA: TGTGCCAGCAGGACTACAGGGTCCGACGCTAGGGATACGCAGTATTTT
D: .; J: TRBJ2-7; length: 15; size: .; V: TRBV6-1; CDR3: CASSESGGSHYEQYF; DNA: TGTGCCAGCAGTGAATCTGGGGGGAGTCACTACGAGCAGTACTTC
D: .; J: TRBJ1-6; length: 16; size: .; V: TRBV7-8; CDR3: CASSLGVTGGNSPLHF; DNA: TGTGCCAGCAGCTTAGGAGTTACGGGGGGGAATTCACCCCTCCACTTT
D: .; J: TRBJ2-1; length: 12; size: .; V: TRBV2; CDR3: CATRGGNNEQFF; DNA: TGTGCCACCCGAGGAGGGAACAATGAGCAGTTCTTC
D: TRBD1; J: TRBJ2-7; length: 15; size: .; V: TRBV2; CDR3: CASASPGTGIDEQYF; DNA: TGTGCCAGCGCTAGCCCGGGGACAGGGATAGACGAGCAGTACTTC
D: TRBD1; J: TRBJ2-7; length: 15; size: .; V: TRBV27; CDR3: CASTAHRDRTYEQYF; DNA: TGTGCCAGCACCGCGCACCGGGACAGGACCTACGAGCAGTACTTC
D: TRBD2; J: TRBJ2-7; length: 18; size: .; V: TRBV19; CDR3: CASSMRSTGLADWYEQYF; DNA: TGTGCCAGTAGTATGCGGTCCACGGGACTAGCGGACTGGTACGAGCAGTACTTC
D: .; J: TRBJ2-3; length: 15; size: .; V: TRBV2; CDR3: CASSEKYRVGDTQYF; DNA: TGTGCCAGCAGTGAAAAGTATCGGGTCGGGGATACGCAGTATTTT
D: TRBD1; J: TRBJ1-2; length: 13; size: .; V: TRBV18; CDR3: CASSQGALGGYTF; DNA: TGTGCCAGCTCACAGGGGGCCCTAGGGGGCTACACCTTC
D: .; J: TRBJ2-2; length: 15; size: few; V: TRBV7-7; CDR3: CASSSGTHGGGELFF; DNA: TGTGCTAGCAGCTCCGGGACCCACGGGGGCGGGGAGCTGTTTTTT
D: TRBD1; J: TRBJ1-1; length: 15; size: .; V: TRBV18; CDR3: CASSPPGQGNTEAFF; DNA: TGTGCCAGCTCACCCCCCGGACAGGGGAACACTGAAGCTTTCTTT
D: .; J: TRBJ2-5; length: 15; size: once; V: TRBV6-5; CDR3: CASSYSRGGQETQYF; DNA: TGTGCCAGCAGTTACTCGAGAGGGGGCCAAGAGACCCAGTACTTC
D: .; J: TRBJ2-7; length: 12; size: .; V: TRBV30; CDR3: CAGKGGAYEQYF; DNA: TGTGCCGGTAAAGGGGGAGCCTACGAGCAGTACTTC
D: TRBD1; J: TRBJ1-6; length: 15; size: .; V: TRBV27; CDR3: CASSLWTGGVSPLHF; DNA: TGTGCCAGCAGTTTATGGACAGGGGGCGTTTCACCCCTCCACTTT
D: TRBD2; J: TRBJ2-7; length: 17; size: .; V: TRBV4-2; CDR3: CASSQEYSGGLSYEQYF; DNA: TGTGCCAGCAGCCAAGAATACAGCGGGGGGCTCTCCTACGAGCAGTACTTC
D: .; J: TRBJ2-7; length: 14; size: .; V: TRBV4-2; CDR3: CASSQDGSRSEQYF; DNA: TGTGCCAGCAGCCAAGACGGTTCGAGATCCGAGCAGTACTTC
D: .; J: TRBJ1-4; length: 12; size: .; V: TRBV6-5; CDR3: CARGGAFEKLFF; DNA: TGTGCCAGGGGGGGGGCTTTTGAAAAACTGTTTTTT
D: TRBD1; J: TRBJ2-7; length: 14; size: .; V: TRBV2; CDR3: CASSEEGQGHEQYF; DNA: TGTGCCAGCAGTGAAGAGGGACAGGGCCACGAGCAGTACTTC
D: TRBD2; J: TRBJ2-3; length: 16; size: .; V: TRBV11-2; CDR3: CASSLVFGGITDTQYF; DNA: TGTGCCAGCAGCTTAGTCTTCGGGGGGATAACAGATACGCAGTATTTT
D: .; J: TRBJ2-2; length: 13; size: .; V: TRBV15; CDR3: CATSRATGLELFF; DNA: TGTGCCACCAGCAGGGCTACAGGGTTGGAGCTGTTTTTT